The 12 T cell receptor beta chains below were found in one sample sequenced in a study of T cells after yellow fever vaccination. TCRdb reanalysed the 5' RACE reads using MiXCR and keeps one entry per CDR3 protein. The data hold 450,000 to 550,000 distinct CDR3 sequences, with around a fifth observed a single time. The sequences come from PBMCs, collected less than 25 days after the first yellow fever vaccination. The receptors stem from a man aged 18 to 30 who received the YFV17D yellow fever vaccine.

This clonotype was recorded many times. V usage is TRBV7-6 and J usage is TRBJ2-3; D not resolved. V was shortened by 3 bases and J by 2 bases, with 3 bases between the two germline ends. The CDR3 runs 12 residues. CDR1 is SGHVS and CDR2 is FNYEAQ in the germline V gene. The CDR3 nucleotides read TGTGCCAGCAGCTTCATCACAGATACGCAGTATTTT. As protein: CASSFITDTQYF. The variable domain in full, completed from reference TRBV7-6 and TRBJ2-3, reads GAGVSQSPRYKVTKRGQDVALRCDPISGHVSLYWYRQALGQGPEFLTYFNYEAQQDKSGLPNDRFSAERPEGSISTLTIQRTEQRDSAMYRCASSFITDTQYFGPGTRLTVL.

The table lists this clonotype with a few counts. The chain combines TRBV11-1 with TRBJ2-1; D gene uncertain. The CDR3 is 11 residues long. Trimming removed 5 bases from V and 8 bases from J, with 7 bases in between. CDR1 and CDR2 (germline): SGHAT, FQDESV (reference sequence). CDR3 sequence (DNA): TGTGCCAGCAGCGCAATTCATGAGCAGTTCTTC. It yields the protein CASSAIHEQFF.

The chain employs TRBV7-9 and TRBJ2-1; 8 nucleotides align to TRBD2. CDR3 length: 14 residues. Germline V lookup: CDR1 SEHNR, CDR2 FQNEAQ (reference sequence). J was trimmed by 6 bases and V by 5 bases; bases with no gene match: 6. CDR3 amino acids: CASSPSGGVNEQFF. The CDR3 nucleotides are TGTGCCAGCAGCCCATCGGGGGGGGTCAATGAGCAGTTCTTC.

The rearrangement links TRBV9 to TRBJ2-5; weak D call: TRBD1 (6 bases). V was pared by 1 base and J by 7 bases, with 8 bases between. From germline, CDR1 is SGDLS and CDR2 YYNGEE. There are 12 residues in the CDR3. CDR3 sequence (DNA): TGTGCCAGCAGCGTAACGACAGGGACCCAGTACTTC. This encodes CASSVTTGTQYF. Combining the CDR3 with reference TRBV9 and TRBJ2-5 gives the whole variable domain DSGVTQTPKHLITATGQRVTLRCSPRSGDLSVYWYQQSLDQGLQFLIQYYNGEERAKGNILERFSAQQFPDLHSELNLSSLELGDSALYFCASSVTTGTQYFGPGTRLLVL.

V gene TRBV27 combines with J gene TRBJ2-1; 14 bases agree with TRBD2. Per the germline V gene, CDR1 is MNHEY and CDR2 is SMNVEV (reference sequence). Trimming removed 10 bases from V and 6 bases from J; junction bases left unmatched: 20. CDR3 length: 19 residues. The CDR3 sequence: CATRQSQTRLAGGGNEQFF. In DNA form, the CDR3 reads TGTGCCACTAGACAGAGCCAAACTCGACTAGCGGGGGGGGGCAATGAGCAGTTCTTC.

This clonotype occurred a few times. The chain's CDR3 is CASSQDIIPGTGDYTF. DNA of the CDR3: TGTGCCAGCAGCCAAGATATCATACCCGGGACAGGGGACTACACCTTC. The V call is TRBV3-1, the J call TRBJ1-2, with 10 bases lining up with TRBD1. The CDR3 loop spans 16 amino acids. Germline V CDR1 and CDR2: LGHDT, YNNKEL (reference sequence). J gave up 10 bases and V 0 bases, and 11 bases lay outside the gene matches.

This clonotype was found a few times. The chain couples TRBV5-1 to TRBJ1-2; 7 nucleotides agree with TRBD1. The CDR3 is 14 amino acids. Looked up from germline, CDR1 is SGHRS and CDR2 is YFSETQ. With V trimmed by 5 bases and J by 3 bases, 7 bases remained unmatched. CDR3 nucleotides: TGCGCCAGCAGACCCCGGCAGGGGGACTATGGCTACACCTTC. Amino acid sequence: CASRPRQGDYGYTF.

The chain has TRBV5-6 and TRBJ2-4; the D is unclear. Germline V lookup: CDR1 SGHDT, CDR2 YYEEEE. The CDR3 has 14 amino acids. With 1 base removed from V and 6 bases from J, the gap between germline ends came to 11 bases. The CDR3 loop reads CASSLMDLANIQYF. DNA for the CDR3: TGTGCCAGCAGCTTGATGGATTTGGCAAACATTCAGTACTTC.

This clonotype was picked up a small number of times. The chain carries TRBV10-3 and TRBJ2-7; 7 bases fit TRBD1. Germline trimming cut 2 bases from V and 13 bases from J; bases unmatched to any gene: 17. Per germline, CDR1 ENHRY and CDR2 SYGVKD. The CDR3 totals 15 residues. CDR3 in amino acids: CAISETGTDSKGCYF. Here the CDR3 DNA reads TGTGCCATCAGTGAGACCGGGACAGACTCAAAAGGGTGCTACTTC.

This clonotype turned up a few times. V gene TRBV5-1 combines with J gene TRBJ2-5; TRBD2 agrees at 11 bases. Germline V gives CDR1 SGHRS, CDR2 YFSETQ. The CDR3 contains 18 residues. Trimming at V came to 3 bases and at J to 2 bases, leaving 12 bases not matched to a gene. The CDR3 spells CASSSPAGTSGRQETQYF. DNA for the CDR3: TGCGCCAGCAGCTCCCCCGCCGGGACTAGCGGAAGACAAGAGACCCAGTACTTC.

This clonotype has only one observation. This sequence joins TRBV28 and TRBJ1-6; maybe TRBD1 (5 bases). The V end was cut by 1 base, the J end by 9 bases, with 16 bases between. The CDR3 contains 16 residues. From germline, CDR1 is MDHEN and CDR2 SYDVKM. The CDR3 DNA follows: TGTGCCAGCAGTTTATTAGGCCAGGGAGTAGTTTCACCCCTCCACTTT. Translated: CASSLLGQGVVSPLHF.

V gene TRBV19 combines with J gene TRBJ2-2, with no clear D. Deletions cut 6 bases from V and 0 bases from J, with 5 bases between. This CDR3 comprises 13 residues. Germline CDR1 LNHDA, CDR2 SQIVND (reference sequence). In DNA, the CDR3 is TGTGCCAGTAGCCATGCGAACACCGGGGAGCTGTTTTTT. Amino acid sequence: CASSHANTGELFF.